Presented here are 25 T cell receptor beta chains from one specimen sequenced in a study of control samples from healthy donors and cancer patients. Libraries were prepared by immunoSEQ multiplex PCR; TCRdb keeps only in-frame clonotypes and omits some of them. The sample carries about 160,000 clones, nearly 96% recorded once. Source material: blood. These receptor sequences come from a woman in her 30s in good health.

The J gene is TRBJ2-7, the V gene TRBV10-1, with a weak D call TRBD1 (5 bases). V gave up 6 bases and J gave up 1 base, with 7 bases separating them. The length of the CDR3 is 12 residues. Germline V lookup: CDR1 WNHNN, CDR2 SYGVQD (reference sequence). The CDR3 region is CASSPGSYEQYF. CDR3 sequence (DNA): TGCGCCAGCAGCCCAGGGTCCTACGAGCAGTACTTC.

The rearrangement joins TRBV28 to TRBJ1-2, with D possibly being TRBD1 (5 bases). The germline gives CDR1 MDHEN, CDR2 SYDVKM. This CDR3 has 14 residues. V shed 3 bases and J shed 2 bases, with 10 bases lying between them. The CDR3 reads CASSFGGHNYGYTF. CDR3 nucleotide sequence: TGTGCCAGCAGTTTTGGAGGACACAACTATGGCTACACCTTC.

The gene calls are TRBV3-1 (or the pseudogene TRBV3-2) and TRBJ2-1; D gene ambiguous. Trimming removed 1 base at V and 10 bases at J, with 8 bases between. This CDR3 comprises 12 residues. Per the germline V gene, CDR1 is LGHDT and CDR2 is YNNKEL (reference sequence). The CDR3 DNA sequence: TGTGCCAGCAGCCAAGTGGAGAGGGAGCAGTTCTTC. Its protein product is CASSQVEREQFF.

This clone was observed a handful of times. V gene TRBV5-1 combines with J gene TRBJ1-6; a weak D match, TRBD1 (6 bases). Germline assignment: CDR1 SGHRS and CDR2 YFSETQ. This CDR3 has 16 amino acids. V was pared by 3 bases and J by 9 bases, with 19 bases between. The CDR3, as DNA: TGCGCCAGCAGCTCCGGGGCCGGGGGCTTTCCTTCACCCCTCCACTTT. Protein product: CASSSGAGGFPSPLHF.

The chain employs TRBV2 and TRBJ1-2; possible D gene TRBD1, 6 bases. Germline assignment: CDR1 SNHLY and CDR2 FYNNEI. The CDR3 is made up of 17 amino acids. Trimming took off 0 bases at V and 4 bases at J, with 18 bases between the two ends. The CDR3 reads CASSEAWPGAGPYGYTF. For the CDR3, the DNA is TGTGCCAGCAGTGAAGCTTGGCCGGGGGCGGGCCCCTATGGCTACACCTTC.

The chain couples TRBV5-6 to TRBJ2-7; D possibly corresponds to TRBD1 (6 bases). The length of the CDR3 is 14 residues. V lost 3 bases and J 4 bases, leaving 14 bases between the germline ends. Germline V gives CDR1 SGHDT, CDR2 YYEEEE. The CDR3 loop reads CASSSGTTLYEQYF. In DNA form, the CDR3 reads TGTGCCAGCAGCTCCGGGACAACCCTATACGAGCAGTACTTC.

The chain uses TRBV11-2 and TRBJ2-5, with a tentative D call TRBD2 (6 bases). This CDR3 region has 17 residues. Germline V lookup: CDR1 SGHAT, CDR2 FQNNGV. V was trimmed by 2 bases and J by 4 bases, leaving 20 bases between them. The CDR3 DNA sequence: TGTGCCAGCAGCTTAACCAACCCCGGAACCGGGGGAGAGACCCAGTACTTC. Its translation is CASSLTNPGTGGETQYF.

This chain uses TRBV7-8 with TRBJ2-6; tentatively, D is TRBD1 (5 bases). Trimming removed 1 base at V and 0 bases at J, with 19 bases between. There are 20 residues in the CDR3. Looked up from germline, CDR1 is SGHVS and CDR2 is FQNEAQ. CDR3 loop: CASSLEVSGWGISGANVLTF. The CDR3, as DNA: TGTGCCAGCAGCTTAGAAGTTTCAGGGTGGGGCATCTCTGGGGCCAACGTCCTGACTTTC.

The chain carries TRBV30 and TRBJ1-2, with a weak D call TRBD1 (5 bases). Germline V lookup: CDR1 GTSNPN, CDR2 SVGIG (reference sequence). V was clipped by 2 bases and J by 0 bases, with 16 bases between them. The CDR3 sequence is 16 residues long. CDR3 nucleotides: TGTGCCTGGAGTAGGGCAGGGACCACCTCTAACTATGGCTACACCTTC. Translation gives CAWSRAGTTSNYGYTF.

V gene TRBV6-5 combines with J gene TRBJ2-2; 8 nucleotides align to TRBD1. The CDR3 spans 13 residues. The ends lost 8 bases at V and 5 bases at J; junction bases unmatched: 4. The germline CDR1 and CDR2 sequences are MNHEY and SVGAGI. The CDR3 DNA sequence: TGTGCCAGCTCCAGGGGGCAGACCGGGGAGCTGTTTTTT. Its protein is CASSRGQTGELFF.

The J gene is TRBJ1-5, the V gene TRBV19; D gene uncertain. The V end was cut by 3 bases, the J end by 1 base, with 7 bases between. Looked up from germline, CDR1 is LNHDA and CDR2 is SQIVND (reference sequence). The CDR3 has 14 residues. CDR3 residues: CASSMVESNQPQHF. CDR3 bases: TGTGCCAGTAGTATGGTGGAGAGCAATCAGCCCCAGCATTTT.

The CDR3: CASSMWRADQPQHF. The CDR3 DNA follows: TGTGCCAGTAGTATGTGGAGGGCAGATCAGCCCCAGCATTTT. The chain combines TRBV19 with TRBJ1-5; no definite D call. Germline lookup yields CDR1 LNHDA and CDR2 SQIVND (reference sequence). Trimming cost V 3 bases and J 5 bases, with 11 bases left between them. This CDR3 spans 14 amino acids.

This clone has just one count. In DNA, the CDR3 is TGTGCCAGCAGTGAAATAGCGGGCACAGATACGCAGTATTTT. This sequence encodes CASSEIAGTDTQYF. This sequence joins TRBV6-1 and TRBJ2-3, with D possibly matching TRBD2 (6 bases). With 2 bases removed from V and 1 base from J, the gap between germline ends came to 7 bases. Germline V gives CDR1 MNHNS, CDR2 SASEGT. The CDR3 totals 14 residues.

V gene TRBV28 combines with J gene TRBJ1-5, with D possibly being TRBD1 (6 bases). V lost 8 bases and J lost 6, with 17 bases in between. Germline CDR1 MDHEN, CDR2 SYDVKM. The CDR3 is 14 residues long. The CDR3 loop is CASHDRNPPQPQHF. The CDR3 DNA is TGTGCCAGCCACGACAGGAATCCCCCTCAGCCCCAGCATTTT.

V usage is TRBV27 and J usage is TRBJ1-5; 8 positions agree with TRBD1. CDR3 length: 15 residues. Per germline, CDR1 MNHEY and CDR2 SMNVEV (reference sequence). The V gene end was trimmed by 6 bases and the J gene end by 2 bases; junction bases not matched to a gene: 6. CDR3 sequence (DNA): TGTGCCAGCAGGCCGGTGGACAGGGGCAATCAGCCCCAGCATTTT. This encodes CASRPVDRGNQPQHF.

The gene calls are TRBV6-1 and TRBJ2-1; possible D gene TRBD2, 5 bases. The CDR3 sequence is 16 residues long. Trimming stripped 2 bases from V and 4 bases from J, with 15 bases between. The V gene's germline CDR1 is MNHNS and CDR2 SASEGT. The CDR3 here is CASSEFLQSGYNEQFF. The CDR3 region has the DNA TGTGCCAGCAGTGAATTCTTACAGAGCGGATACAATGAGCAGTTCTTC.

The CDR3 DNA follows: TGTGCCAGCAGCCAGGGTACGAGTGACAGCACAGATACGCAGTATTTT. It yields the protein CASSQGTSDSTDTQYF. The V call is TRBV3-1 (or the pseudogene TRBV3-2), the J call TRBJ2-3, with D unresolved. The CDR3 is 16 amino acids. Deletions cut 3 bases from V and 0 bases from J, with 13 bases between. CDR1 and CDR2 (germline): LGHDT, YNNKEL (reference sequence).

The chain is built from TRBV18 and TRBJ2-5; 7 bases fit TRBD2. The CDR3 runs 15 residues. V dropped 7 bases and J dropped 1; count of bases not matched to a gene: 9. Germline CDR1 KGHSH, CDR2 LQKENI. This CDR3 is CASLPSGGLQETQYF. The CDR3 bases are TGTGCCAGCTTGCCTAGCGGCGGACTCCAAGAGACCCAGTACTTC.

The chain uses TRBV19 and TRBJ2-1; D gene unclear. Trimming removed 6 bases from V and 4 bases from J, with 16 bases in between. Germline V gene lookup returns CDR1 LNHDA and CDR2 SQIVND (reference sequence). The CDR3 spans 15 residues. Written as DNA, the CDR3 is TGTGCCAGTAGCGGACCCACTCGGAAGTACAATGAGCAGTTCTTC. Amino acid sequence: CASSGPTRKYNEQFF.

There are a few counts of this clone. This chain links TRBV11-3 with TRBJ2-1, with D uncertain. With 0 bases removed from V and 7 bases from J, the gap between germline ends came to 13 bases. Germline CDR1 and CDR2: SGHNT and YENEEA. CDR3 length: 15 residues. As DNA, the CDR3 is TGTGCCAGCAGCTTAGAGGCGGACGATGGGAATGAGCAGTTCTTC. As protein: CASSLEADDGNEQFF.

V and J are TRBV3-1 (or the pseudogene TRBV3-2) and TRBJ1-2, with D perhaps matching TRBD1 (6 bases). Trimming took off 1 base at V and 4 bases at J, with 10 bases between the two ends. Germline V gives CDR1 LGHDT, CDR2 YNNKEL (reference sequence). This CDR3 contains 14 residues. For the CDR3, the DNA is TGTGCCAGCAGCCAAGTAGGACAGAGCTATGGCTACACCTTC. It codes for CASSQVGQSYGYTF.

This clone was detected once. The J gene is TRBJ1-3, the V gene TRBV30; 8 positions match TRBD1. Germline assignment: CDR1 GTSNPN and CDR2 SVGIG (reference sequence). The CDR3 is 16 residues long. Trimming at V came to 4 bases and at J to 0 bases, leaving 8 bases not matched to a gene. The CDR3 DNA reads TGTGCCTGGACCGGTTCAGGGGGCCTCTCTGGAAACACCATATATTTT. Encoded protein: CAWTGSGGLSGNTIYF.

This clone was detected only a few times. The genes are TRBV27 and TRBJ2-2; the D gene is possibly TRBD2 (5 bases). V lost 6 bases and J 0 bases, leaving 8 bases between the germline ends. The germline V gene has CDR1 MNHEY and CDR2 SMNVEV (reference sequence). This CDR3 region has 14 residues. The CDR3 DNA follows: TGTGCCAGCAGGTGGACTCCGAACACCGGGGAGCTGTTTTTT. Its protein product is CASRWTPNTGELFF.

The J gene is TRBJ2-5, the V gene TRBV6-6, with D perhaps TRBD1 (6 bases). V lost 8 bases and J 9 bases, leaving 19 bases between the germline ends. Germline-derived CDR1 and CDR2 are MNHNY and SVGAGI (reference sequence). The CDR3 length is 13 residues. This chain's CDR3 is CASGDRTSGAQYF. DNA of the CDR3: TGTGCCAGCGGTGACAGGACCTCAGGGGCCCAGTACTTC.

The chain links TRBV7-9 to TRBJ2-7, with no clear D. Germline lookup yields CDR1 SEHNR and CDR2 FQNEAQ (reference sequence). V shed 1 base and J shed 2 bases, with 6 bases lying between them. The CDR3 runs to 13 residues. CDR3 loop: CASSLEGPYEQYF. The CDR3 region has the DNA TGTGCCAGCAGCTTAGAAGGGCCCTACGAGCAGTACTTC.